The TCR beta chain under discussion was sequenced for a study of CD8+ T cells in alopecia areata. This clone was observed a handful of times. The sequencing template was cDNA reverse transcribed from extracted RNA. The repertoire was sequenced with immunoSEQ multiplex PCR; TCRdb's copy has only in-frame clones and lacks some. The sample lists about 120,000 clones, about 51% seen once, with roughly a tenth in the top ten. Researchers took lesional scalp punch biopsies and peripheral blood from people who were alopecia areata patients. The receptor was derived from a human donor with alopecia areata. Sequenced sample: NKG2D-low CD8+ T cells sorted from blood.

The CDR3 region is CASSLARGNGYTF. The CDR3 nucleotides read TGTGCCAGCAGCTTAGCTCGGGGGAATGGCTACACCTTC. The V and J genes are TRBV7-9 and TRBJ1-2; a possible D gene is TRBD1 (5 bases). Trimming removed 0 bases at V and 6 bases at J, with 8 bases between. This CDR3 comprises 13 residues. Germline values: CDR1 SEHNR, CDR2 FQNEAQ (reference sequence).